This T cell receptor (beta chain) appears in the sequencing data of a study of T cell repertoires in cytomegalovirus infection. Via MiXCR, TCRdb re-called the reads, giving one row per CDR3 protein. Of more than 400,000 distinct CDR3 sequences listed, about 25% were seen once; the top ten hold less than 15%. Per the germline V gene, CDR1 is SGHNT and CDR2 is YYREEE (reference sequence). The length of the CDR3 is 16 residues. Losses at the gene ends were 4 bases for V and 5 bases for J; bases not matched to a gene: 9. The TCR was taken from a human donor in good health (CMV status not recorded). Some clones in this sample may be carry-over from other donors' samples. The rearrangement joins TRBV5-4 to TRBJ2-3; 11 positions agree with TRBD1. Sequences were obtained from PBMCs. CDR3 DNA: TGTGCCAGCAGCCAGGGGGACAGGGGGTTTGAAGATACGCAGTATTTT. Its translation is CASSQGDRGFEDTQYF.